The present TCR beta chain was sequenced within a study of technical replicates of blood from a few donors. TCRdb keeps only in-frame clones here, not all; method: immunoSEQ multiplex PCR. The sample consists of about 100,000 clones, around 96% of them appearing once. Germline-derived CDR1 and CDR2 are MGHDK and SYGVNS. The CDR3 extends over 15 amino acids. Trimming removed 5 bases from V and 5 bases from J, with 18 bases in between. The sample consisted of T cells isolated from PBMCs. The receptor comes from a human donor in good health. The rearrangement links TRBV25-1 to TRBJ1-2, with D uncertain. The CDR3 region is CASSHFGQAEYGYTF. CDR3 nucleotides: TGTGCCAGCAGTCATTTTGGTCAGGCTGAATATGGCTACACCTTC.